Below, one T cell receptor beta chain is given with its context. Its antigen is not yet known. Per-nucleotide qualities are absent, and no much larger clonotype sits a single base away. V loses 4 bases, J loses 4 bases, and the germline ends lie 14 bases apart. CDR1 and CDR2 are read off the germline V gene as SGDLS and YYNGEE. The CDR3, from cysteine to phenylalanine, totals 14 residues. This entry keeps only the CDR3 DNA: 42 bases, framed from base 1. Using the deep immunoSEQ assay, multiplex PCR amplified TCR CDR3 regions from genomic DNA. For each cell subset, the extracted genomic DNA was distributed evenly across all wells of several immunoSEQ 96-well plates, and each plate served as one replicate. For sorted subsets, each replicate PCR was loaded with about 0.2 ug genomic DNA, equivalent to about 30,000 T cell genomes. Purified libraries were measured with a Qubit 3.0 fluorometer, size-checked on a Bioanalyzer 2100, and measured again with the KAPA Library Quantification kit. Every immunoSEQ 96-well plate was sequenced on a separate single-read 150-cycle Illumina NextSeq 550 flow cell. The study's own analysis went as follows. Because only junctional sequences without quality scores were contained in the immunoSEQ output, filtering matching that applied to full-length reads could not be performed. Sequences were annotated with PyIR, a Python wrapper for IgBLAST v1.9, using IMGT germline references to assign V/J genes and CDR3. Reads were removed for weak V/J assignments (E-value above 1e-6), missing CDR3, stop codons, out-of-frame junctions, or ambiguous translated residues. V3J clonotypes were defined as sequences sharing the same inferred V gene, J gene, and CDR3 amino acid sequence. Percentage overlap between repertoires was calculated by dividing the number of shared unique clonotypes by the size of the smaller repertoire. RTK rarefaction, the Chao1 estimator, and Recon v2.1 estimates of unobserved clonotypes were used to assess repertoire richness. Generation probabilities were computed with OLGA for all TCRbeta clonotypes obtained by the gDNA method from a few donors. The table was pulled from immuneACCESS by TCRdb, which kept in-frame rearrangements only. Such tables lose some clones; where checked, under half of the loss comes from unresolved V genes, and the rest has no known cause. V, J and clone size were drawn from that table, and D and trimming were deduced from the DNA. The sample table contains more than 2,000,000 clones; only one count was recorded for approximately 92% of them. The ten largest clones represent over 0.12% of the sample.

Donors were healthy HIV-negative adults with no recently reported acute infections or vaccinations. Every donor was a Caucasian adult residing in Nashville, Tennessee, USA. CD4+ T cells were enriched through magnetic negative selection, after which naive cells were positively selected on CD45RA and the remaining negative fraction served as the memory subset. Blood was obtained by leukapheresis, after which PBMCs were separated by Ficoll-Histopaque density gradient centrifugation and cryopreserved in liquid nitrogen vapor phase. Analytical flow cytometry was used to check the purity and quantity of every magnetically sorted T cell population. Genomic DNA was isolated from every sorted fraction and measured by UV absorbance on a Nanodrop 2000c. The sample originates from a study of shared clonotypes between healthy human individuals (dated by TCRdb to 2020 to 2022). Broadly, across the study: The cohort comprised two women and a few men aged 18 to 49 years. Per donor, three plates each were used for CD4 naive and CD4 memory, two for CD8 naive, and one for CD8 memory. To estimate repertoire size and how much clonotypes are shared between individuals, the study performed deep sequencing of blood TCR repertoires from 4 to 6 healthy adults. To increase sequencing depth and limit assay-specific biases, TCR repertoire library preparation and sequencing were carried out by different laboratories using diverse techniques. Leukapheresis yielded between about 0.85 and 9 billion PBMCs per donor. Study-level results and caveats: Rarefaction of sorted-subset datasets indicated incomplete sequencing despite the large sequencing depth. Because the study included a small number of donors, the genetic and exposure-history diversity represented was limited. Clonotypes shared by all four sorted-subset donors showed higher generation probabilities than non-shared clonotypes. Sampling was restricted to blood, and TCR repertoires in tissue are likely to differ from TCR repertoires in blood. Naive subsets generally had larger estimated clonotype richness than memory subsets. Sharing across a few donors was observed for approximately 5% of naive CD4, 3.5% of naive CD8, about 2.5% of memory CD4, and around 0.44% of memory CD8 clonotypes. Based on pairwise subsampling, the degree of clonotype sharing among donors was expected to be affected by sequencing depth.

Material: naive CD4+ T cells sorted from blood. Interpreted using the paper, the cell subset or site label stands for: CD45RA+ positively selected. The clonotype was recovered from a man aged 18 to 30 in good health. The rearranged chain carries TRBV9 and TRBJ1-2; the D gene is not confidently resolved. The nucleotides read TGTGCCAGCAGCCCGACCCGGGTAATCTATGGCTACACCTTC. It is translated as CASSPTRVIYGYTF.